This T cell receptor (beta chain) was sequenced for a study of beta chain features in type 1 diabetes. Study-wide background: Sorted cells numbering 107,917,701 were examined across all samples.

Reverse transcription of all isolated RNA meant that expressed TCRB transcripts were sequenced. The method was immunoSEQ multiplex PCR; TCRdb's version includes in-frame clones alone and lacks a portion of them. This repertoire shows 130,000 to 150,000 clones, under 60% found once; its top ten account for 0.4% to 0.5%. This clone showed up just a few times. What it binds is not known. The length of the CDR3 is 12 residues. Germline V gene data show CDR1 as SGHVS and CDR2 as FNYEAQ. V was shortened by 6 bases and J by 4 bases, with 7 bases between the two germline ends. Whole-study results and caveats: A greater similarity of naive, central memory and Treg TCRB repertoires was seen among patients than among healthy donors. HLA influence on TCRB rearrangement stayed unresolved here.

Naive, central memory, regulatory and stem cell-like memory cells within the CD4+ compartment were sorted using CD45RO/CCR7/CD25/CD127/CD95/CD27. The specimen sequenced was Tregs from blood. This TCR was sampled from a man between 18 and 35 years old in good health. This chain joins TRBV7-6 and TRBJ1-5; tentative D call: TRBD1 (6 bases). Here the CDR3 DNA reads TGTGCCAGCAGAACAGGGAATCAGCCCCAGCATTTT. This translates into CASRTGNQPQHF.